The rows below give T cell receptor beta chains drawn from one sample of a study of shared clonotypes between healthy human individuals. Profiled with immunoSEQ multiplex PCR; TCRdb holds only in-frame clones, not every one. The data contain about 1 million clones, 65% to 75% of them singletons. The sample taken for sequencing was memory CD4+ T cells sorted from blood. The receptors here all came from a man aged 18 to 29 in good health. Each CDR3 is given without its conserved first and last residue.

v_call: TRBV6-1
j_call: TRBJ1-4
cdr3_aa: ASRWATNEKLF

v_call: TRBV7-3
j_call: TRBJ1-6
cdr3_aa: ASSKTGGNSPLH

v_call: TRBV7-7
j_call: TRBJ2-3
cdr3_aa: ASSPGGAGDTQY

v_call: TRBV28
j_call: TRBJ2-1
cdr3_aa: ASSLTPPVTEQF

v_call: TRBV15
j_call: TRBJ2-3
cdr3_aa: ATSRLAGGTDTQY

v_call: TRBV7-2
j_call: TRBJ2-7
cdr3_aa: ASSLGGVEQY

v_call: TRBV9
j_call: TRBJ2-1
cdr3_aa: ASSATGALSYNEQF

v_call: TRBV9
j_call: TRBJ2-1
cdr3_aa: ASSQLAGNNEQF

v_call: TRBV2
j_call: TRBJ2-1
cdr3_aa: ASLLDRASYNEQF

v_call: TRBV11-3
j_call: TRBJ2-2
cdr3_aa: ASGKGGGELF

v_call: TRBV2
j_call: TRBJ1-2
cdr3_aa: ASTSTVTYGYT

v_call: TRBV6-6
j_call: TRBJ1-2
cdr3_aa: ASRTGTDIGYT

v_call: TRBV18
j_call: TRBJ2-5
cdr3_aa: ASSSTSGETQY

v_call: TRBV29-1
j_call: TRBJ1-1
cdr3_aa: SVEWGSNTEAF

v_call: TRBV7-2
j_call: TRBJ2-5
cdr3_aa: ASTRGVGGQETQY

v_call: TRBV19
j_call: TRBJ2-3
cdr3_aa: ASSITDRGTDTQY

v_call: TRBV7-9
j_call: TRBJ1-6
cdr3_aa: ASSLERYNPPLH

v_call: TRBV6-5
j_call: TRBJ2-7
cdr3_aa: ASSYLPSPEQY

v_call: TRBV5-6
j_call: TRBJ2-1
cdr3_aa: ASSLPGQGRGYNEQF

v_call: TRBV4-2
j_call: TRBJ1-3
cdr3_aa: ASSLNQGAGNTIY

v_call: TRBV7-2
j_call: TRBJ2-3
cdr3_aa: ASSLVTGISDTQY

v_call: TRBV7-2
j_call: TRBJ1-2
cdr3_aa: ASSLGLTYGYT

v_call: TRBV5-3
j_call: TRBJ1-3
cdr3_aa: ASSPAWSSGNTIY

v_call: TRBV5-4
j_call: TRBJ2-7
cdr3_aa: ASSYPGRGSSYEQY

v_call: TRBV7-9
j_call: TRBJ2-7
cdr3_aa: ASSKPGGTIFSDEQY

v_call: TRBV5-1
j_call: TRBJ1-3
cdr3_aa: ASSPTTGSSGNTIY

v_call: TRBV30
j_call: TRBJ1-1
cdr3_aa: AWRAQGAGTEAF

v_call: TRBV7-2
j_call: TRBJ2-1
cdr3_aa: ASRNDDRSYNEQF

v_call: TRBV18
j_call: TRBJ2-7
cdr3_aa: ASSPPGLGVSEQY

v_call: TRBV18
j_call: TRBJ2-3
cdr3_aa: ASHRGEGSTDTQY

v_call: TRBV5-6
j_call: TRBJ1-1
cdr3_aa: ASSLAMRPTEAF

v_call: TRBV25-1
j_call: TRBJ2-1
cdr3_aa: ASSDRTSGNEQF

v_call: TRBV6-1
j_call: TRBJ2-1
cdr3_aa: ASSARHRTSGGAEQF

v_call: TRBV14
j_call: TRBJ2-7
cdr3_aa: ASSQERGIPYEQY

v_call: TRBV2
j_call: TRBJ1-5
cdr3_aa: ASSDRGQENQPQH

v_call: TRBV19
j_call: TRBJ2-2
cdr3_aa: ASSIGRVGTGELF

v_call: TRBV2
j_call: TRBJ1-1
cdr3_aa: ASSQGENTEAF

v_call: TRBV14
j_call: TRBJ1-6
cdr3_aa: ASSWTGGSPLH

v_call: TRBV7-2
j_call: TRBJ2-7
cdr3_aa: ASSLLVGSYEQY

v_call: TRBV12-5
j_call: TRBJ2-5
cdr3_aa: ASGLHAETQY

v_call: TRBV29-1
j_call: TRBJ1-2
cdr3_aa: SVEEARGIYGYT

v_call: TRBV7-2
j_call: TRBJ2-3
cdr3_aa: ASSLPRLAGGGADTQY